These T cell receptor beta chains were read from a single sample in a study of Tregs in tolerant kidney transplant recipients. Using immunoSEQ multiplex PCR, the repertoire was profiled, and TCRdb retains in-frame clones only, with some absent. The profile shows fewer than 20,000 clones, roughly 82% of them singletons. Sequenced input: Tregs from blood. These receptors were obtained from a human donor in good health. Both conserved end residues are part of each CDR3. Each record gives: clone size, V gene, D gene, J gene, CDR3 protein, CDR3 DNA. D genes are given only for firm matches. Where a row states a size, it is once, few, many or the class of an expanded clone; other rows omit it.

>few|TRBV4-2|TRBD2|TRBJ2-2
CASSQVVRGGGGELFF
TGTGCCAGCAGCCAAGTTGTGCGGGGGGGTGGCGGGGAGCTGTTTTTT
>.|TRBV25-1|.|TRBJ2-1
CASSVLGASYNEQFF
TGTGCCAGCAGTGTCCTAGGGGCCTCCTACAATGAGCAGTTCTTC
>.|TRBV4-1|.|TRBJ1-2
CASSQDDYGYTF
TGCGCCAGCAGCCAAGACGACTATGGCTACACCTTC
>.|TRBV18|.|TRBJ1-3
CASSPPGSQGAGNTIYF
TGTGCCAGCTCACCACCTGGGAGCCAGGGCGCTGGAAACACCATATATTTT
>.|TRBV15|TRBD1|TRBJ1-2
CATSPWTGGYGYTF
TGTGCCACCAGCCCTTGGACAGGGGGGTATGGCTACACCTTC
>.|TRBV5-1|.|TRBJ2-7
CASSEPVGEQYF
TGCGCCAGCAGCGAGCCGGTGGGAGAGCAGTACTTC
>.|TRBV4-1|.|TRBJ1-1
CASSQDTAGRTEAFF
TGCGCCAGCAGCCAAGATACTGCAGGAAGGACTGAAGCTTTCTTT
>few|TRBV6-5|TRBD1|TRBJ1-4
CASSYGTGDNEKLFF
TGTGCCAGCAGTTACGGGACAGGAGACAATGAAAAACTGTTTTTT
>.|TRBV7-9|.|TRBJ1-1
CASSADSWNTEAFF
TGTGCCAGCAGCGCCGACAGCTGGAACACTGAAGCTTTCTTT
>.|TRBV6-5|TRBD1|TRBJ1-1
CASSSRTGGVRAEAFF
TGTGCCAGCAGTTCCAGGACAGGGGGCGTTCGGGCTGAAGCTTTCTTT
>once|TRBV5-1|.|TRBJ2-1
CASTTMDSSYNEQFF
TGCGCCAGCACTACGATGGACAGCTCCTACAATGAGCAGTTCTTC
>.|TRBV11-2|.|TRBJ1-1
CASSFFPGTEAFF
TGTGCCAGCAGCTTTTTCCCGGGGACTGAAGCTTTCTTT
>.|TRBV2|.|TRBJ2-5
CASSVWRGGQETQYF
TGTGCCAGCAGTGTTTGGCGGGGCGGACAAGAGACCCAGTACTTC